Each of the 17 T cell receptor beta chains below was sequenced from the same sample in a study of beta chain features in type 1 diabetes. Study outcomes and limitations: Shortening that was moderate but significant affected the TCRB CDR3s of Type 1 diabetes patients in all four CD4+ subsets.

Expressed TCRB transcripts got sequenced, as all isolated RNA was reverse transcribed. Assay: immunoSEQ multiplex PCR; the TCRdb copy retains only in-frame clones and omits some. The data contain about 260,000 clones, about a fifth of them singletons. No antigens are known for them. The specimen was naive CD4+ T cells from blood. All receptors derive from a woman aged 40 to 49 with type 1 diabetes.

The J gene is TRBJ1-2, the V gene TRBV6-5; unclear D gene. V was pared by 6 bases and J by 4 bases, with 15 bases between. The germline V gene encodes CDR1 MNHEY and CDR2 SVGAGI. The CDR3 totals 14 residues. The CDR3 is CASSIWEGSYGYTF. CDR3 sequence (DNA): TGTGCCAGCAGCATCTGGGAAGGGAGCTATGGCTACACCTTC.

V is TRBV10-3 and J is TRBJ2-7; TRBD1 aligns across 9 bases. The germline CDR1 and CDR2 sequences are ENHRY and SYGVKD. CDR3 size: 14 residues. J was trimmed by 5 bases and V by 5 bases; bases with no gene match: 7. The CDR3 coding sequence is TGTGCCATCAGTCTTCACAGGGGGCTGAACGAGCAGTACTTC. Translation: CAISLHRGLNEQYF.

V and J are TRBV14 and TRBJ2-6, with D possibly TRBD1 on 6 matching bases. The CDR3 runs to 16 residues. Germline CDR1 is SGHDN and CDR2 is FVKESK. V dropped 0 bases and J dropped 0 bases, with 6 bases sitting between them. Written as DNA, the CDR3 is TGTGCCAGCAGCCAAGAGGACAGCTCTGGGGCCAACGTCCTGACTTTC. Its protein is CASSQEDSSGANVLTF.

The chain employs TRBV6-6 and TRBJ1-1, with D tentatively TRBD1 (5 bases). Deletions cut 6 bases from V and 6 bases from J, with 11 bases between. Germline V gene data show CDR1 as MNHNY and CDR2 as SVGAGI (reference sequence). The CDR3 spans 12 residues. The CDR3 DNA follows: TGTGCCAGCAGCTGGGGGGGGGCTGAAGCTTTCTTT. This translates into CASSWGGAEAFF.

This clone has a handful of counts. This chain uses TRBV15 with TRBJ1-6, with D hard to call. Deletions cut 5 bases from V and 2 bases from J, with 7 bases between. The germline CDR1 and CDR2 sequences are LNHNV and YYDKDF (reference sequence). This CDR3 is built from 14 residues. CDR3 protein: CATSGQTYNSPLHF. The CDR3 bases are TGTGCCACCAGCGGGCAAACCTATAATTCACCCCTCCACTTT.

This clone was seen only a few times. This chain links TRBV30 with TRBJ2-1; D is undetermined. Germline CDR1 is GTSNPN and CDR2 is SVGIG (reference sequence). The CDR3 extends over 11 amino acids. Trimming took 8 bases from V and 0 from J, leaving 5 bases between them. The CDR3 DNA reads as TGTGCCATTAGCTCCTACAATGAGCAGTTCTTC. This encodes CAISSYNEQFF.

The V and J genes are TRBV27 and TRBJ2-1; a possible D gene is TRBD2 (5 bases). V was shortened by 7 bases and J by 10 bases, with 17 bases between the two germline ends. Germline V lookup: CDR1 MNHEY, CDR2 SMNVEV (reference sequence). The CDR3 is 13 amino acids. The CDR3 region has the DNA TGTGCCAGCATGGCGTTCGGGGAAGGGGAGCAGTTCTTC. Translating gives CASMAFGEGEQFF.

The sample holds a few counts of this clone. The chain recombines TRBV29-1 with TRBJ1-1; weak D call: TRBD1 (6 bases). With 6 bases removed from V and 0 bases from J, the gap between germline ends came to 17 bases. This CDR3 region has 15 residues. The germline V gene encodes CDR1 SQVTM and CDR2 ANQGSEA. The CDR3: CSVNPGGPLNTEAFF. CDR3 DNA sequence: TGCAGCGTCAACCCGGGGGGCCCTTTGAACACTGAAGCTTTCTTT.

The chain is built from TRBV7-2 and TRBJ2-5; TRBD1 agrees at 11 bases. J lost 3 bases, V lost 5 bases, and 8 bases had no gene match. The CDR3 extends over 16 amino acids. CDR1 and CDR2 from the germline V gene are SGHTA and FQGNSA. CDR3 loop: CASSKGTGQGEETQYF. DNA for the CDR3: TGTGCCAGCAGCAAAGGGACGGGACAGGGGGAAGAGACCCAGTACTTC.

This clone was recorded only once. The rearrangement joins TRBV5-1 to TRBJ1-2, with a weak D call TRBD1 (5 bases). V lost 4 bases, J lost 8 bases, and 12 bases lay in between. The germline V gene has CDR1 SGHRS and CDR2 YFSETQ. CDR3 length: 12 amino acids. CDR3 DNA: TGCGCCAGCAGCCGTGACAGTTACGGCTACACCTTC. Translation gives CASSRDSYGYTF. Full variable domain (outside the CDR3, taken from reference TRBV5-1 and TRBJ1-2): KAGVTQTPRYLIKTRGQQVTLSCSPISGHRSVSWYQQTPGQGLQFLFEYFSETQRNKGNFPGRFSGRQFSNSRSEMNVSTLELGDSALYLCASSRDSYGYTFGSGTRLTVV.

This clone was recorded a few times. The chain uses TRBV18 and TRBJ2-1, with D possibly TRBD1 on 5 matching bases. Germline V gives CDR1 KGHSH, CDR2 LQKENI. This CDR3 spans 12 amino acids. The V end lost 6 bases, the J end lost 8 bases, and 11 bases lay between the germline ends. The CDR3 coding sequence is TGTGCCAGCTCCCTCCAGGGTGATGAGCAGTTCTTC. As protein: CASSLQGDEQFF.

A few counts support this clone. This chain links TRBV13 with TRBJ2-7, with TRBD2 identical over 12 bases. Germline V gives CDR1 PRHDT, CDR2 FYEKMQ (reference sequence). Trimming cost V 0 bases and J 6 bases; bases outside gene matches: 12. The CDR3 is 18 residues long. The CDR3 DNA sequence: TGTGCCAGCAGCTTAGGCCTCGCTAGCGGGAGGGTGCGGACCGAGCAGTACTTC. As protein: CASSLGLASGRVRTEQYF.

The chain is built from TRBV18 and TRBJ2-1; 10 bases are shared with TRBD1. CDR3 length: 15 amino acids. V lost 3 bases to trimming and J lost 6 bases; unmatched junction nucleotides: 5. From germline, CDR1 is KGHSH and CDR2 LQKENI. The CDR3 here is CASSPGQGLFNEQFF. CDR3 nucleotide sequence: TGTGCCAGCTCACCGGGACAGGGGCTATTCAATGAGCAGTTCTTC.

V usage is TRBV28 and J usage is TRBJ2-7; 9 positions agree with TRBD1. Germline-derived CDR1 and CDR2 are MDHEN and SYDVKM. This CDR3 is 13 amino acids long. V lost 6 bases, J lost 5 bases, and 5 bases stayed unmatched. The CDR3 spells CASSPGQGDEQYF. The CDR3 DNA sequence: TGTGCCAGCAGCCCGGGACAGGGCGACGAGCAGTACTTC.

The J gene is TRBJ1-1, the V gene TRBV23-1, with TRBD1 identical over 7 bases. TRBV23-1 is flagged as an ORF with uncertain function. The CDR3 covers 11 residues. V was clipped by 4 bases and J by 10 bases; unmatched bases: 3. The CDR3 is CASSRRQGAFF. For the CDR3, the DNA is TGCGCCAGCAGTCGACGACAGGGAGCTTTCTTT.

DNA of the CDR3: TGTGCCAGCAACGCGGGAGTAACCGGGGAGCTGTTTTTT. As protein: CASNAGVTGELFF. The chain carries TRBV5-6 and TRBJ2-2; 7 bases are a match to TRBD2. V shed 6 bases, J shed 5 bases, and the junction held 4 bases outside the gene matches. The CDR3 totals 13 residues. CDR1 is SGHDT, CDR2 YYEEEE, per germline. Full variable domain (outside the CDR3, taken from reference TRBV5-6 and TRBJ2-2): DAGVTQSPTHLIKTRGQQVTLRCSPKSGHDTVSWYQQALGQGPQFIFQYYEEEERQRGNFPDRFSGHQFPNYSSELNVNALLLGDSALYLCASNAGVTGELFFGEGSRLTVL.

Notes on this clone: Other DNA sequences in this sample translate to the same CDR3. V and J are TRBV5-1 and TRBJ2-6; no clear D gene. CDR1 and CDR2 from the germline V gene are SGHRS and YFSETQ. V shed 4 bases and J shed 1 base, with 6 bases lying between them. The CDR3 runs 14 residues. The CDR3 protein is CASSPGSGANVLTF. As DNA, the CDR3 is TGCGCCAGCAGCCCCGGGTCTGGGGCCAACGTCCTGACTTTC. Complete variable domain (other parts from reference TRBV5-1 and TRBJ2-6): KAGVTQTPRYLIKTRGQQVTLSCSPISGHRSVSWYQQTPGQGLQFLFEYFSETQRNKGNFPGRFSGRQFSNSRSEMNVSTLELGDSALYLCASSPGSGANVLTFGAGSRLTVL.